Following are 23 T cell receptor beta chains from one sample sequenced in a study of cytomegalovirus exposure and HLA in healthy donors (TCRdb year 2017). The method was the immunoSEQ multiplex PCR assay. The multiplex PCR relied on a mix of 60 forward primers for TCR Vbeta segments and 13 reverse primers for TCR Jbeta segments. TCRdb holds this immuneACCESS table with in-frame rearrangements only. Some clones are missing; in checked studies, unresolved V genes explain under half, and the rest has no known cause. The sample table gives around 140,000 clones. The leading ten clones occupy around 1.5% of the sample. Sequencing was performed on PBMCs. The receptors derive from a woman aged 40 to 50 in good health and CMV-seronegative.

The genes are TRBV6-6 and TRBJ1-2; TRBD1 is a possible D gene (5 bases). Trimming pared 4 bases from V and 2 bases from J, leaving 8 bases between. The germline V gene encodes CDR1 MNHNY and CDR2 SVGAGI (reference sequence). The CDR3 runs 13 residues. The CDR3 protein is CASSSGQNYGYTF. The CDR3 DNA sequence: TGTGCCAGCAGTTCCGGACAAAACTATGGCTACACCTTC.

The V call is TRBV7-6, the J call TRBJ2-5, with D perhaps TRBD1 (6 bases). The germline CDR1 and CDR2 sequences are SGHVS and FNYEAQ. This CDR3 is 13 amino acids long. Trimming removed 4 bases at V and 6 bases at J, with 12 bases between. The CDR3 sequence is CASSSGDRKTQYF. For the CDR3, the DNA is TGTGCCAGCAGCTCCGGTGACAGGAAGACCCAGTACTTC.

The chain joins TRBV5-1 to TRBJ2-7; no reliable D call. Germline CDR1 SGHRS, CDR2 YFSETQ. The CDR3 is made up of 10 amino acids. The V gene lost 7 bases and the J gene lost 11 bases, with 13 bases spanning the gap. In nucleotides, the CDR3 is TGCGCCAGCGGTCAAAAAGAGGAGTACGTC. Its translation is CASGQKEEYV.

The chain recombines TRBV29-1 with TRBJ1-5; TRBD1 agrees at 8 bases. The CDR3 covers 13 residues. The V gene end was trimmed by 4 bases and the J gene end by 7 bases; junction bases not matched to a gene: 6. The germline gives CDR1 SQVTM, CDR2 ANQGSEA. The CDR3 DNA is TGCAGCGTTGGGACAGGACAGGGACAGCCCCAGCATTTT. Protein: CSVGTGQGQPQHF.

The genes are TRBV7-2 and TRBJ2-3; tentatively, D is TRBD1 (6 bases). The germline V gene has CDR1 SGHTA and CDR2 FQGNSA. V lost 5 bases and J 5 bases, leaving 14 bases between the germline ends. This CDR3 is 14 amino acids long. The chain's CDR3 is CASSAQQGGDTQYF. CDR3 bases: TGTGCCAGCAGCGCTCAACAAGGGGGAGATACGCAGTATTTT.

The rearrangement joins TRBV7-2 to TRBJ2-2, with D possibly matching TRBD2 (7 bases). From germline, CDR1 is SGHTA and CDR2 FQGNSA. The CDR3 is made up of 15 amino acids. V lost 7 bases, J lost 7 bases, and 19 bases lay in between. The DNA of the CDR3 is TGTGCCAGCATATTGACGGGGGGCGAGGGCGGGGAGCTGTTTTTT. Residues: CASILTGGEGGELFF. The full variable domain, completed using reference TRBV7-2 and TRBJ2-2, is GAGVSQSPSNKVTEKGKDVELRCDPISGHTALYWYRQSLGQGLEFLIYFQGNSAPDKSGLPSDRFSAERTGGSVSTLTIQRTQQEDSAVYLCASILTGGEGGELFFGEGSRLTVL.

The chain has TRBV7-9 and TRBJ1-1; D is unclear. CDR1 is SEHNR and CDR2 is FQNEAQ in the germline V gene (reference sequence). The CDR3 runs 15 residues. Trimming took 5 bases from V and 4 from J, leaving 17 bases between them. The CDR3 sequence: CASSPSRVLGTEAFF. The CDR3 DNA is TGTGCCAGCAGCCCCTCCCGGGTACTGGGCACTGAAGCTTTCTTT.

The chain uses TRBV29-1 and TRBJ1-1; possible D gene TRBD1, 5 bases. CDR3 size: 10 residues. Germline V gene lookup returns CDR1 SQVTM and CDR2 ANQGSEA. The V end was cut by 5 bases, the J end by 6 bases, with 7 bases between. The CDR3 DNA reads as TGCAGCGTTTCGACAGCTGAAGCTTTCTTT. This encodes CSVSTAEAFF.

The rearrangement joins TRBV4-1 to TRBJ1-1; D is perhaps TRBD1 (6 bases). CDR1 and CDR2 (germline): MGHRA, YSYEKL. This CDR3 spans 16 amino acids. V was pared by 3 bases and J by 6 bases, with 20 bases between. The DNA for the CDR3 is TGCGCCAGCAGCCACGAGGGTACAGGGCGGGCGGCTGAAGCTTTCTTT. Protein product: CASSHEGTGRAAEAFF.

The chain couples TRBV7-2 to TRBJ1-5; D remains ambiguous. Trimming shortened V by 5 bases and J by 5 bases, and 10 bases separated the two germline ends. The germline gives CDR1 SGHTA, CDR2 FQGNSA. This CDR3 spans 13 amino acids. The CDR3 DNA reads TGTGCCAGCAGCCTCTATACGGATCAGCCCCAGCATTTT. This translates into CASSLYTDQPQHF.

V gene TRBV27 combines with J gene TRBJ2-5; maybe TRBD1 (5 bases). The CDR3 is made up of 15 amino acids. Trimming removed 1 base at V and 7 bases at J, with 16 bases between. Germline V gives CDR1 MNHEY, CDR2 SMNVEV (reference sequence). The CDR3 sequence is CASSLYDRKGVTQYF. In nucleotides, the CDR3 is TGTGCCAGCAGTTTATACGACAGAAAAGGGGTGACCCAGTACTTC.

This chain connects TRBV29-1 to TRBJ2-2, with 10 bases lining up with TRBD1. With 5 bases clipped from V and 6 bases from J, the junction kept 9 bases outside the gene matches. The CDR3 loop spans 15 amino acids. Per the germline V gene, CDR1 is SQVTM and CDR2 is ANQGSEA. CDR3 loop: CSVLFAGTGAGELFF. CDR3 nucleotide sequence: TGCAGCGTTCTTTTCGCCGGGACAGGGGCCGGGGAGCTGTTTTTT.

The chain couples TRBV20-1 to TRBJ1-2, with 8 bases identical to TRBD1. The CDR3 spans 11 residues. Trimming removed 5 bases from V and 12 bases from J; junction bases left unmatched: 8. CDR1 is DFQATT and CDR2 is SNEGSKA in the germline V gene (reference sequence). CDR3 DNA: TGCAGTGCTGGAACGGACAGGGCCCACACCTTC. This translates into CSAGTDRAHTF.

V is TRBV5-1 and J is TRBJ1-4, with D perhaps matching TRBD1 (6 bases). CDR3 length: 15 amino acids. Deletions cut 2 bases from V and 4 bases from J, with 12 bases between. In germline, CDR1 is SGHRS, CDR2 YFSETQ. The CDR3 region has the DNA TGCGCCAGCAGCTTTAATGGGGGCCTTAATGAAAAACTGTTTTTT. It encodes CASSFNGGLNEKLFF.

The chain uses TRBV5-6 and TRBJ1-4, with D perhaps matching TRBD1 (5 bases). V lost 2 bases and J 6 bases, leaving 11 bases between the germline ends. The CDR3 has 14 residues. CDR1 and CDR2 from the germline V gene are SGHDT and YYEEEE. The CDR3, as DNA: TGTGCCAGCAGCTTCAGGGATAGACATGAAAAACTGTTTTTT. Translated: CASSFRDRHEKLFF.

The genes are TRBV4-3 and TRBJ2-2; tentatively, D is TRBD2 (5 bases). Between the trimmed V and J ends, which lost 1 base and 5 bases, there was a span of 8 bases. CDR1 LGHNA and CDR2 YSLEER come from the germline V gene. The CDR3 contains 14 residues. The DNA for the CDR3 is TGCGCCAGCAGCCAAGGGCGAGGGACCGGGGAGCTGTTTTTT. It yields the protein CASSQGRGTGELFF.

This chain connects TRBV9 to TRBJ2-5, with a possible D match to TRBD2 (5 bases). This CDR3 region has 13 residues. V was shortened by 6 bases and J by 2 bases, with 11 bases between the two germline ends. Germline V gene data show CDR1 as SGDLS and CDR2 as YYNGEE. The CDR3 bases are TGTGCCAGCACCCTCCGCGGGCAAGAGACCCAGTACTTC. The encoded protein is CASTLRGQETQYF.

The chain employs TRBV5-1 and TRBJ1-2; D might be TRBD1 (5 bases). The CDR3 is made up of 12 amino acids. V dropped 0 bases and J dropped 13 bases, with 13 bases sitting between them. Germline V gene lookup returns CDR1 SGHRS and CDR2 YFSETQ. The CDR3: CASSLVPGRGTF. CDR3 nucleotide sequence: TGCGCCAGCAGCTTGGTTCCAGGGAGGGGCACCTTC.

CDR3 region: CASRTRGLETQYF. The CDR3, as DNA: TGTGCCAGCCGGACTAGGGGGTTGGAGACCCAGTACTTC. The rearrangement links TRBV28 to TRBJ2-5; D is perhaps TRBD2 (7 bases). Germline CDR1 reads MDHEN; CDR2 reads SYDVKM. Trimming pared 8 bases from V and 5 bases from J, leaving 15 bases between. This CDR3 spans 13 amino acids.

The rearrangement joins TRBV19 to TRBJ1-5, with TRBD1 matching 7 bases. The V gene end was trimmed by 3 bases and the J gene end by 6 bases; junction bases not matched to a gene: 8. The CDR3 loop spans 15 amino acids. Germline V CDR1 and CDR2: LNHDA, SQIVND (reference sequence). The CDR3 is CASSIEGARSQPQHF. The CDR3 coding sequence is TGTGCCAGTAGTATCGAGGGGGCGCGAAGTCAGCCCCAGCATTTT.

This chain connects TRBV6-1 to TRBJ2-1, with 7 bases identical to TRBD1. V lost 6 bases, J lost 4 bases, and 9 bases stayed unmatched. Germline loops: CDR1 MNHNS, CDR2 SASEGT. This CDR3 has 15 amino acids. Written as DNA, the CDR3 is TGTGCCAGCAGACACCGGGACAGAACTTACAATGAGCAGTTCTTC. Amino acids: CASRHRDRTYNEQFF.

This chain joins TRBV28 and TRBJ2-2, with 8 bases that match TRBD2. This CDR3 comprises 16 residues. V gave up 5 bases and J gave up 5 bases; unmatched junction bases: 10. CDR1 is MDHEN and CDR2 is SYDVKM in the germline V gene. This CDR3 reads CASSPHSGAGTGELFF. For the CDR3, the DNA is TGTGCCAGCAGTCCCCATAGCGGGGCGGGGACCGGGGAGCTGTTTTTT. Variable domain in full (rest from reference TRBV28 and TRBJ2-2): DVKVTQSSRYLVKRTGEKVFLECVQDMDHENMFWYRQDPGLGLRLIYFSYDVKMKEKGDIPEGYSVSREKKERFSLILESASTNQTSMYLCASSPHSGAGTGELFFGEGSRLTVL.

The rearrangement links TRBV27 to TRBJ2-2; D possibly corresponds to TRBD1 (5 bases). Germline-derived CDR1 and CDR2 are MNHEY and SMNVEV (reference sequence). The CDR3 consists of 14 residues. Trimming took 2 bases from V and 6 from J, leaving 10 bases between them. The CDR3 bases are TGTGCCAGCAGTTTAGGGCAGGGCTCCGGGGAGCTGTTTTTT. The encoded protein is CASSLGQGSGELFF.